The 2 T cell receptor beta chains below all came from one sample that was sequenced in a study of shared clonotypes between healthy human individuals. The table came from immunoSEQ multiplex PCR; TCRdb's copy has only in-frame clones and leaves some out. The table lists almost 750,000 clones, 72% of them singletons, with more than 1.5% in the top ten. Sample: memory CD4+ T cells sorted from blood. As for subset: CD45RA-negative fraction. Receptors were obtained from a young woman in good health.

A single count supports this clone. CDR3 nucleotide sequence: TGTGCCAGCAGCTTGTCTGCGGCCTATGGCTACACCTTC. Translation: CASSLSAAYGYTF. The chain couples TRBV5-6 to TRBJ1-2, with no clear D. Germline-derived CDR1 and CDR2 are SGHDT and YYEEEE. CDR3 length: 13 amino acids. V was shortened by 1 base and J by 4 bases, with 8 bases between the two germline ends.

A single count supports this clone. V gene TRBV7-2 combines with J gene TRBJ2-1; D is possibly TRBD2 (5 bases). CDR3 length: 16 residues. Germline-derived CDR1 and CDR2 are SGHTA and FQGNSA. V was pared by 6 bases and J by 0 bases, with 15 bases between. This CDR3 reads CASSSSAVSSYNEQFF. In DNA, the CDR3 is TGTGCCAGCAGTTCCTCAGCGGTCAGCTCCTACAATGAGCAGTTCTTC.